The clone carrying this TCR beta chain was recorded at least ten times. Its specificity is unknown. The CDR3 extends over 15 amino acids. Germline lookup yields CDR1 MDHEN and CDR2 SYDVKM. V lost 6 bases, J lost 1 base, and 3 bases stayed unmatched. These data are taken from a study of regulatory T cells in long-lasting Graves disease. Relying on iRepertoire HTBI primers and Arm-PCR of CDR3 regions, the team built TCR beta libraries. TCRdb re-called the multiplex PCR reads through MiXCR, storing one row per CDR3 protein. The data show over 350,000 distinct CDR3 sequences, approximately 14% seen once. Time point meaning: newly diagnosed GD, antithyroid drugs for less than 3 months. From RNA extracted from PBMCs, the TCR library was made. Study conclusions and caveats: Small numbers of samples may have cut accuracy. The study found TRBV28, TRBJ1-2 and TRBJ2-5 favored in persistent disease.

The same sample was also used in a study of T cells in Graves' hyperthyroidism and ophthalmopathy. That study reports: The HTBI set primed first-round TCR CDR3 RT-PCR.

This TCR came from a woman aged 45-65 years with Graves disease. Specimen: peripheral blood mononuclear cells (PBMCs), collected at new diagnosis, from a patient treated with antithyroid drugs. This chain uses TRBV28 with TRBJ2-3, with TRBD2 identical over 11 bases. In DNA, the CDR3 is TGTGCCAGCAGCTTACTAGCGGGAGGCACAGATACGCAGTATTTT. The encoded protein is CASSLLAGGTDTQYF.